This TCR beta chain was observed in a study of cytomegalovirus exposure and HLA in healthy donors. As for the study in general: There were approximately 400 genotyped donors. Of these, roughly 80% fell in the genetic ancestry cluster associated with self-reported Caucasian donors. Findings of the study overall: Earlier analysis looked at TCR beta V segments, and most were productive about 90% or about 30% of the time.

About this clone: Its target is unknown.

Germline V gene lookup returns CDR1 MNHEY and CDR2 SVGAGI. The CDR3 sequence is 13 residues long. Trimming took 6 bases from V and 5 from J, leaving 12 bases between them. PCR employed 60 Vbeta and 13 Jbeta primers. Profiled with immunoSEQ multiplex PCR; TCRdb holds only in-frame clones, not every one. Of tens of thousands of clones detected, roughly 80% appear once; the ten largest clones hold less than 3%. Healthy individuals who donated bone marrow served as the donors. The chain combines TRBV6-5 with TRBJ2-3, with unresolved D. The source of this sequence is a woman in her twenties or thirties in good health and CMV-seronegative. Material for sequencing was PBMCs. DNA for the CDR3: TGTGCCAGCAGGAGGTTGGGTGGAGATACGCAGTATTTT. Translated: CASRRLGGDTQYF.